This passage covers 5 T cell receptor beta chains from one sample sequenced in a study of graft-versus-host responses after intestinal transplantation. Using immunoSEQ multiplex PCR, the repertoire was profiled, and TCRdb retains in-frame clones only, with some absent. The profile shows just over 40,000 clones, approximately 95% of them singletons. The antigens for these receptors are not known. The sequences come from unstimulated CD8+ T cells sorted from spleen or lymph node cells, collected before transplant. These TCRs come from a human donor who was the organ donor for an intestinal transplant.

This chain connects TRBV29-1 to TRBJ1-2, with a weak D call TRBD1 (6 bases). The germline V gene encodes CDR1 SQVTM and CDR2 ANQGSEA. CDR3 length equals 13 residues. The V gene lost 4 bases and the J gene lost 1 base, with 10 bases spanning the gap. The CDR3 sequence is CSVASGDNYGYTF. Written as DNA, the CDR3 is TGCAGCGTTGCTTCAGGGGATAACTATGGCTACACCTTC.

The rearrangement links TRBV12-5 to TRBJ1-2; 11 bases are a match to TRBD1. Germline V gives CDR1 LGHNT, CDR2 FRNRAP. CDR3 length: 17 amino acids. V was pared by 1 base and J by 4 bases, with 8 bases of the junction left unmatched. CDR3 in DNA: TGTGCTAGTGGTTTGGAGGACAGGGGGCGGGCCTTCTATGGCTACACCTTC. Amino acid sequence: CASGLEDRGRAFYGYTF. The whole variable domain, remainder taken from reference TRBV12-5 and TRBJ1-2, is DARVTQTPRHKVTEMGQEVTMRCQPILGHNTVFWYRQTMMQGLELLAYFRNRAPLDDSGMPKDRFSAEMPDATLATLKIQPSEPRDSAVYFCASGLEDRGRAFYGYTFGSGTRLTVV.

The rearrangement joins TRBV7-6 to TRBJ2-5; D is perhaps TRBD2 (5 bases). The end of the DNA aligns better with TRBJ2-7, so the J call may be wrong. The CDR3 contains 16 residues. Germline CDR1 SGHVS, CDR2 FNYEAQ. The chain's CDR3 is CASSLARAVPTYEQYF. The CDR3 nucleotides are TGTGCCAGCAGCTTAGCGCGGGCGGTGCCGACCTACGAGCAGTACTTC.

There are a few counts of this clone. The chain couples TRBV7-9 to TRBJ2-5, with 9 bases aligning to TRBD2. The CDR3 extends over 15 amino acids. After removal of 2 bases from V and 5 bases from J, the junction contained 6 bases not matched to a gene. Germline V gene data show CDR1 as SEHNR and CDR2 as FQNEAQ (reference sequence). The CDR3 sequence is CASSLFGGGEETQYF. The CDR3 DNA is TGTGCCAGCAGCTTATTCGGCGGGGGGGAGGAGACCCAGTACTTC.

The genes are TRBV20-1 and TRBJ2-3; unclear D gene. Germline CDR1 DFQATT, CDR2 SNEGSKA (reference sequence). This CDR3 has 10 amino acids. Between the trimmed V and J ends, which lost 6 bases and 2 bases, there was a span of 3 bases. CDR3 protein: CSAPTDTQYF. The CDR3, as DNA: TGCAGTGCCCCCACAGATACGCAGTATTTT.